The clone carrying this T cell receptor beta chain showed up many times. Its target is unknown. This specimen comes from a study of spatial heterogeneity in lung cancer. Time point reported: sample taken at primary tumor resection. A total of fewer than 80 untreated early-stage non-small cell lung cancer patients served as donors. No cell sorting; template was whole RNA from tumor, lung tissue or PBMC. The study tagged each TCR cDNA molecule with a unique molecular identifier. TCRdb processed the 5' RACE reads anew with MiXCR; each CDR3 protein has one entry. The repertoire holds 7,500 to 9,500 distinct CDR3 sequences, with 7% as singletons. Notes on the study in general: The number of expanded tumor alpha and beta chains correlated with mutation number. Ubiquitous expanded TCR counts tracked ubiquitous nonsynonymous mutations, and regional counts tracked regional ones.

The sequence derives from a male donor with early-stage non-small cell lung cancer. The material was lung tumor tissue, obtained at surgery.

The CDR3 nucleotides read TGTGCCAGCAGCCGCGGGGGGTTTAATTCACCCCTCCACTTT. Amino acids: CASSRGGFNSPLHF. V is TRBV11-2 and J is TRBJ1-6; maybe TRBD1 (5 bases). CDR3 size: 14 residues. The V end was cut by 5 bases, the J end by 6 bases, with 11 bases between. Germline CDR1 and CDR2: SGHAT and FQNNGV.